This T cell receptor (beta chain) was captured in a study of post-analysis software for immune sequencing data. Incorporated into the TCR beta cDNA libraries were unique molecular identifiers, which served to reduce PCR and sequencing biases. TCRdb used MiXCR to reprocess the PCR reads, holding one entry per CDR3 protein. Among 150,000 to 200,000 distinct CDR3 sequences, around 30% were seen once, and the ten largest hold approximately 1.5%. Trimming took 3 bases from V and 6 from J, leaving 15 bases between them. This CDR3 has 15 amino acids. CDR1 and CDR2 from the germline V gene are LGHNA and YNFKEQ. Study-level results: About 5 TRBV segments were significantly more frequent in patients than in controls. TRBV5-6, TRBV5-1 and TRBV20-1 were among these segments. Multiple sclerosis patients showed significantly lower normalized Chao1 diversity than controls did.

This clonotype occurred many times. Antigen specificity is unknown. The sequenced material came from blood. The chain couples TRBV4-2 to TRBJ1-5; perhaps TRBD1 as D (6 bases). The receptor's source is a girl between 10 and 17 years old with multiple sclerosis. This CDR3 is CASSQNTGLGQPQHF. Here the CDR3 DNA reads TGTGCCAGCAGCCAGAACACAGGGTTGGGTCAGCCCCAGCATTTT.